The clone carrying this T cell receptor (beta chain) has a count of ten or more. This specimen comes from a study of identical twins. TCRdb reanalysed the 5' RACE reads using MiXCR and keeps one entry per CDR3 protein. The data contain under 900,000 distinct CDR3 sequences, 15% to 20% of them singletons. The sample was also reused in another study, on T cells expressing NK-cell markers. As that report states: There remained a lack of clarity about HCMV specificity of expanded NKG2C+ T cell clones.

The sequence was obtained from a woman between 18 and 29 years old in good health. The sample consisted of PBMCs.

In nucleotides, the CDR3 is TGCAGTGCTAGATCTAGCGGGAGGATTCGGGAGCAGTTCTTC. This gives the protein CSARSSGRIREQFF. This chain connects TRBV20-1 to TRBJ2-1, with 11 bases aligning to TRBD2. Trimming at V came to 2 bases and at J to 10 bases, leaving 7 bases not matched to a gene. Germline CDR1 reads DFQATT; CDR2 reads SNEGSKA (reference sequence). This CDR3 has 14 residues.